This T cell receptor beta chain was obtained from a study of blood T cell repertoires in COVID-19. Study-level background: COVID-19 samples from acute and convalescent phases originated in the United States, Italy and Spain. PBMCs, B-cell-depleted T cells, or T cells provided the cDNA or gDNA that made up the material.

The CDR3 loop spans 15 amino acids. The ends lost 0 bases at V and 5 bases at J; junction bases unmatched: 1. Germline assignment: CDR1 SGDLS and CDR2 YYNGEE. Methods used by the authors: Amplification of reference gene primers provided the estimated nucleated cell counts. Repertoires were generated with immunoSEQ multiplex PCR, while TCRdb's copy carries only in-frame clones and drops some. V, J and clone size are those of that table, while D and trimming were read from the DNA. The sample lists under 80,000 clones; around four fifths were seen once. The receptor was derived from a man in his 70s with acute or convalescent COVID-19. The sample consisted of peripheral blood. The chain couples TRBV9 to TRBJ2-1; TRBD2 matches at 11 bases. This CDR3 reads CASSVGLAGNNEQFF. CDR3 bases: TGTGCCAGCAGCGTAGGACTAGCGGGGAACAATGAGCAGTTCTTC.